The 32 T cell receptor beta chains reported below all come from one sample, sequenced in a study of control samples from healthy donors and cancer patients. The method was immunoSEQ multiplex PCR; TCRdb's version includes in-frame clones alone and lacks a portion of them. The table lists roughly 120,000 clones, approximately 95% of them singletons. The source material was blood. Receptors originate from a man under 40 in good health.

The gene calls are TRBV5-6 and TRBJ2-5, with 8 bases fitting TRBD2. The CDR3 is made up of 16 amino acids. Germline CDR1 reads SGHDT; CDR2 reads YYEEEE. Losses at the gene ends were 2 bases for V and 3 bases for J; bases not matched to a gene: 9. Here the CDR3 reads CASSFTGTSREETQYF. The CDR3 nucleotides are TGTGCCAGCAGCTTCACCGGGACTAGTCGGGAAGAGACCCAGTACTTC.

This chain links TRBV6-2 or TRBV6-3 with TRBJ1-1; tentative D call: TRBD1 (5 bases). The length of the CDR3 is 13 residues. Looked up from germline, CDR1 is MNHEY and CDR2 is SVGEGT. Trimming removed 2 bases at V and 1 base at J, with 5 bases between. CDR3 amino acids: CASSYRGNTEAFF. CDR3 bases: TGTGCCAGCAGTTACAGGGGGAACACTGAAGCTTTCTTT.

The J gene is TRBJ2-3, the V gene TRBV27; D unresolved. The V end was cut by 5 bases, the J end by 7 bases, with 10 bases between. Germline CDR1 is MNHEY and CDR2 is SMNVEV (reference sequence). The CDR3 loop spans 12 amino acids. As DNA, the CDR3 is TGTGCCAGCAGTATCCAGACTCATACGCAGTATTTT. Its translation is CASSIQTHTQYF.

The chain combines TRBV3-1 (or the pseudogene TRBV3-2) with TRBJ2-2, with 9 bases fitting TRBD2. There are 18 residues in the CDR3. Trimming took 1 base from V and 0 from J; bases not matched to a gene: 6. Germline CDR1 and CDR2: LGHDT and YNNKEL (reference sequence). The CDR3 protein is CASSQGPAGGTNTGELFF. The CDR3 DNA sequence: TGTGCCAGCAGCCAAGGCCCAGCGGGGGGAACGAACACCGGGGAGCTGTTTTTT.

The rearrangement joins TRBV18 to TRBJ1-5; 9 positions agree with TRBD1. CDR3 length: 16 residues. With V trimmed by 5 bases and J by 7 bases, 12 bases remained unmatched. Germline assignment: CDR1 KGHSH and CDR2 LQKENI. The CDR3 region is CASSALPQGARQPQHF. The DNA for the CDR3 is TGTGCCAGCTCAGCTTTACCACAGGGGGCGCGGCAGCCCCAGCATTTT. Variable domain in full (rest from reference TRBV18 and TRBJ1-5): NAGVMQNPRHLVRRRGQEARLRCSPMKGHSHVYWYRQLPEEGLKFMVYLQKENIIDESGMPKERFSAEFPKEGPSILRIQQVVRGDSAAYFCASSALPQGARQPQHFGDGTRLSIL.

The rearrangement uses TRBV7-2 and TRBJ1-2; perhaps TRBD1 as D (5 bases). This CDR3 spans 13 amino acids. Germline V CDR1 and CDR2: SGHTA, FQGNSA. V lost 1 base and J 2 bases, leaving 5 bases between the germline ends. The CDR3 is CASSLGGNYGYTF. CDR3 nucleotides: TGTGCCAGCAGCTTAGGGGGGAACTATGGCTACACCTTC.

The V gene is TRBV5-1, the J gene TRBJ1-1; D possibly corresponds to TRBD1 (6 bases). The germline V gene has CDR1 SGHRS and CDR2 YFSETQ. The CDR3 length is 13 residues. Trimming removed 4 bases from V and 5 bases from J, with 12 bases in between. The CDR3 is CASSQTGYTEAFF. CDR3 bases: TGCGCCAGCAGCCAGACAGGTTATACTGAAGCTTTCTTT.

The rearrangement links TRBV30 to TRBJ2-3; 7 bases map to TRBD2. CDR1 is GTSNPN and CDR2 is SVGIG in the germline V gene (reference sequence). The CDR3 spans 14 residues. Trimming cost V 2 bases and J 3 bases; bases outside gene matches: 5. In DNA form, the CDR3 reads TGTGCCTGGAGTTCCGCTAGCGGAACAGATACGCAGTATTTT. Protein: CAWSSASGTDTQYF. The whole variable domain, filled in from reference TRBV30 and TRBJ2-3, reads SQTIHQWPATLVQPVGSPLSLECTVEGTSNPNLYWYRQAAGRGLQLLFYSVGIGQISSEVPQNLSASRPQDRQFILSSKKLLLSDSGFYLCAWSSASGTDTQYFGPGTRLTVL.

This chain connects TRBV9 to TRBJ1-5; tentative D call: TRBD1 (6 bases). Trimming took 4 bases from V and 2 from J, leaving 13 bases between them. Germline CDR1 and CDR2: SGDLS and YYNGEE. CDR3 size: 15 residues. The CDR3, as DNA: TGTGCCAGCAGCCGGGGGCCGCCCGGCAATCAGCCCCAGCATTTT. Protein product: CASSRGPPGNQPQHF.

In nucleotides, the CDR3 is TGCGCCAGCAGCTTGGTCAGGGGGAGCACCGGGGAGCTGTTTTTT. Its protein product is CASSLVRGSTGELFF. The chain carries TRBV5-1 and TRBJ2-2, with 7 bases matching TRBD1. Trimming at V came to 0 bases and at J to 4 bases, leaving 3 bases not matched to a gene. Looked up from germline, CDR1 is SGHRS and CDR2 is YFSETQ. The CDR3 is 15 amino acids.

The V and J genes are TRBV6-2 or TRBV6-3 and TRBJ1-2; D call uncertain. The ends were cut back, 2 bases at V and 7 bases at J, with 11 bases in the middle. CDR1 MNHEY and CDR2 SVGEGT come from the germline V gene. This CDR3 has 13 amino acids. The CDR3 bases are TGTGCCAGCAGTTACCCCCTTTGGTCTGGCTACACCTTC. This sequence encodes CASSYPLWSGYTF.

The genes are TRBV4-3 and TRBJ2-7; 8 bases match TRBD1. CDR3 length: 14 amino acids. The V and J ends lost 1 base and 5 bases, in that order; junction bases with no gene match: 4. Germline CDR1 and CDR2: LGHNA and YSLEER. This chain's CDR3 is CASSQARGLDEQYF. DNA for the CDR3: TGCGCCAGCAGCCAAGCCAGGGGGCTCGACGAGCAGTACTTC.

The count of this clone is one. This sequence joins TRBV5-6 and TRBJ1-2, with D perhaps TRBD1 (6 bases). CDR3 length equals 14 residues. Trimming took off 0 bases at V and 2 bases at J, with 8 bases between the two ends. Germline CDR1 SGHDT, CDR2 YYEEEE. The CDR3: CASSLGQANYGYTF. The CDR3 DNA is TGTGCCAGCAGCTTGGGACAGGCGAACTATGGCTACACCTTC.

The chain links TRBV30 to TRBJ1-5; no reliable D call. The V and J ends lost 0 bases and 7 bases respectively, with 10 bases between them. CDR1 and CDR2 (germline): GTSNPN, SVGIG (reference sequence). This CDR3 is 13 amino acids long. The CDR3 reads CAWSVSQTQPQHF. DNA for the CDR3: TGTGCCTGGAGTGTATCGCAGACCCAGCCCCAGCATTTT.

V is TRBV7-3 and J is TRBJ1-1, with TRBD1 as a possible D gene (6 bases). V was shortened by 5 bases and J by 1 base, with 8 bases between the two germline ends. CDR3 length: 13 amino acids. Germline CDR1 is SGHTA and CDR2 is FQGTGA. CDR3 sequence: CASSLRGNTEAFF. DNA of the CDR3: TGTGCCAGCAGCCTCAGGGGGAACACTGAAGCTTTCTTT.

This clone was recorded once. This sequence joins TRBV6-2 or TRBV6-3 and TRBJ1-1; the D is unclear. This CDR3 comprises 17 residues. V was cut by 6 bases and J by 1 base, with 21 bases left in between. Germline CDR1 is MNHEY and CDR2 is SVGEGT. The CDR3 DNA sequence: TGTGCCAGCAGCCCTCTGCCGCAAGGGCGATCGAACACTGAAGCTTTCTTT. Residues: CASSPLPQGRSNTEAFF.

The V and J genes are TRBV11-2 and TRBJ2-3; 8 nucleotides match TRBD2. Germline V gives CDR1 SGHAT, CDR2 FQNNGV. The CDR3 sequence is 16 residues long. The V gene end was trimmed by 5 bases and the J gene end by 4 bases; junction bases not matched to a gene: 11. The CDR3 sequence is CASSPRGGGSPDTQYF. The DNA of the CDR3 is TGTGCCAGCAGCCCACGGGGCGGGGGGTCCCCAGATACGCAGTATTTT.

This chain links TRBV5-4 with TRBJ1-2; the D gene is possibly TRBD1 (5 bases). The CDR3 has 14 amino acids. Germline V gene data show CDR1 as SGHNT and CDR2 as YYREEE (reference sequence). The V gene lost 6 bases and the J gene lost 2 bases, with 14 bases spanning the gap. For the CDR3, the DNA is TGTGCCAGCACACCGTCAGGGAACAACTATGGCTACACCTTC. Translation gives CASTPSGNNYGYTF.

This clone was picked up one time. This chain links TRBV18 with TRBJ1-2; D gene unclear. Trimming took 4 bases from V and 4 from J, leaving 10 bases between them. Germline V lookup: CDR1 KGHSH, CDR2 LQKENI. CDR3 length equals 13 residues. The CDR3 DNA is TGTGCCAGCTCACGGGAGGTACGCTATGGCTACACCTTC. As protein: CASSREVRYGYTF.

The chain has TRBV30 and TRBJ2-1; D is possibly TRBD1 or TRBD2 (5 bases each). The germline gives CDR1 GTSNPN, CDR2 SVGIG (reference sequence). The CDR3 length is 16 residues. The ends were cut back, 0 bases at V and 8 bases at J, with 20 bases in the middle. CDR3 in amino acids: CAWSVRLGRWDDEQFF. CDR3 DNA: TGTGCCTGGAGTGTACGTCTTGGGCGTTGGGACGATGAGCAGTTCTTC.

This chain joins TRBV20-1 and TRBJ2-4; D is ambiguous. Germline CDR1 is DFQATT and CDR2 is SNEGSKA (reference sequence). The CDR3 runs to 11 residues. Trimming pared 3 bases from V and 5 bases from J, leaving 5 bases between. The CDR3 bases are TGCAGTGCTAGTTTCGAAAACATTCAGTACTTC. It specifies CSASFENIQYF.

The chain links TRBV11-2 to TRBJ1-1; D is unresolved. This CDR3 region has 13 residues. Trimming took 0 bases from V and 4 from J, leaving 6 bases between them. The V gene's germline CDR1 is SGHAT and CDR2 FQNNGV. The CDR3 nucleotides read TGTGCCAGCAGCTTAGATCGGTTCACTGAAGCTTTCTTT. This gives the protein CASSLDRFTEAFF.

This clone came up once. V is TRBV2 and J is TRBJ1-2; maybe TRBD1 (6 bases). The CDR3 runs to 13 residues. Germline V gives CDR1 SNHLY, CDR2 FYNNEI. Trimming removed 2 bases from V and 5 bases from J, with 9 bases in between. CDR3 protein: CASSERGEYGYTF. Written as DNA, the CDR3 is TGTGCCAGCAGTGAAAGGGGGGAGTATGGCTACACCTTC.

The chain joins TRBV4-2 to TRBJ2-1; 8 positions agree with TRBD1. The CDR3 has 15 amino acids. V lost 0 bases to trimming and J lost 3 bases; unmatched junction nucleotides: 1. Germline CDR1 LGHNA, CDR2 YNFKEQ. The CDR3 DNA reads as TGTGCCAGCAGCCAAGATGGACAGGGCTACAATGAGCAGTTCTTC. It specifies CASSQDGQGYNEQFF.

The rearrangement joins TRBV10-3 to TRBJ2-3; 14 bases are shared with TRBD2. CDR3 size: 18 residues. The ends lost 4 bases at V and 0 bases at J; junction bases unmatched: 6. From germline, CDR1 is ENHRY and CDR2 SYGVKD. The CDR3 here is CAISAPGTSGGSTDTQYF. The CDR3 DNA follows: TGTGCCATCAGTGCCCCCGGGACTAGCGGGGGTAGCACAGATACGCAGTATTTT.

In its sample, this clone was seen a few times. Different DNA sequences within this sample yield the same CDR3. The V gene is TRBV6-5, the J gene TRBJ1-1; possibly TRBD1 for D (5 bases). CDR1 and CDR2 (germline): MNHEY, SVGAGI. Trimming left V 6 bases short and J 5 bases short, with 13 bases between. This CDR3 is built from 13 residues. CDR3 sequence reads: CASRYQGGTEAFF. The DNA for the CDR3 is TGTGCCAGCAGATATCAGGGTGGGACTGAAGCTTTCTTT.

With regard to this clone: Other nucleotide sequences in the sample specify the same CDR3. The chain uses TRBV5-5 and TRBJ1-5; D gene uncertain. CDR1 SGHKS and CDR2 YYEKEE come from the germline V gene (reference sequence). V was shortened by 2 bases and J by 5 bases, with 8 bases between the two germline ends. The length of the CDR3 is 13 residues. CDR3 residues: CASSLGGDQPQHF. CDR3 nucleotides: TGTGCCAGCAGCTTAGGCGGGGATCAGCCCCAGCATTTT.

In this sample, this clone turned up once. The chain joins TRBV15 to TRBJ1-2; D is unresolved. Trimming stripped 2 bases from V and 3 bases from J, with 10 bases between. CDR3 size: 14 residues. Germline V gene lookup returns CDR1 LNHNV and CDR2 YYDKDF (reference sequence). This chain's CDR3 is CATSRIEPHYGYTF. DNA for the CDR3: TGTGCCACCAGCAGAATTGAGCCGCACTATGGCTACACCTTC.

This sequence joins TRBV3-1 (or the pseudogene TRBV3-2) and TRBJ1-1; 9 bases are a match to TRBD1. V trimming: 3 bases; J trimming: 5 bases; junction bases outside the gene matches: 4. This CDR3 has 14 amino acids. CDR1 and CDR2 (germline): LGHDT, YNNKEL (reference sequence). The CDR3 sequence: CASSQGQGGTEAFF. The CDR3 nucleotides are TGTGCCAGCAGCCAGGGACAGGGCGGGACTGAAGCTTTCTTT.

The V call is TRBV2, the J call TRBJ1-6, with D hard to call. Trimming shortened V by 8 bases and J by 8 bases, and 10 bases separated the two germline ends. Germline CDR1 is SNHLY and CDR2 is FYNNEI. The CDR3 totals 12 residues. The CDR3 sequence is CASFLGYSPLHF. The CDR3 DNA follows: TGTGCCAGCTTTTTGGGTTATTCACCCCTCCACTTT.

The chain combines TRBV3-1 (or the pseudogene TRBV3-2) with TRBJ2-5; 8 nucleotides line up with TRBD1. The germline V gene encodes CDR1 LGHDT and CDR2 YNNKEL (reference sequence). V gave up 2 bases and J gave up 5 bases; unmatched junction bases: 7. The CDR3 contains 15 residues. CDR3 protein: CASSQTGQGLETQYF. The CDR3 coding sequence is TGTGCCAGCAGCCAAACAGGACAGGGATTGGAGACCCAGTACTTC.

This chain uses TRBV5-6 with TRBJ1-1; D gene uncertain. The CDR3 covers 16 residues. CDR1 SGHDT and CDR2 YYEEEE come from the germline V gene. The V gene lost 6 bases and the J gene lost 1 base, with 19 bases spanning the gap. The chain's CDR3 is CASNLRGIVSNTEAFF. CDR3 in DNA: TGTGCCAGCAACTTACGGGGTATTGTATCGAACACTGAAGCTTTCTTT.